The rows below give T cell receptor beta chains drawn from one sample of a study of cytomegalovirus exposure and HLA in healthy donors. TCRdb keeps only in-frame clones here, not all; method: immunoSEQ multiplex PCR. The sample carries roughly 190,000 clones, approximately 84% recorded once. Sequencing input: PBMCs. The receptors stem from a female donor in good health and CMV-seronegative. The conserved cysteine and the conserved F or W are not part of the CDR3 here. Some rows mark clone size as missing; the rest say once, few, many or name a class of expanded clone.

v_call: TRBV7-9; clone_size: -; cdr3_aa: ASSPWTVASTGELF
v_call: TRBV7-9; clone_size: -; cdr3_aa: ASSSGQVHTEAF
v_call: TRBV28; clone_size: once; cdr3_aa: ASAVNYGYT
v_call: TRBV7-9; clone_size: -; cdr3_aa: SSSKQQGSIYGYT
v_call: TRBV7-2; clone_size: -; cdr3_aa: ASSFSSGVYNEQF
v_call: TRBV5-1; clone_size: few; cdr3_aa: ASSPGSEVEQY
v_call: TRBV23-1; clone_size: -; cdr3_aa: AITTGDSNQPQH
v_call: TRBV28; clone_size: -; cdr3_aa: ASYPGQGAGEQY
v_call: TRBV29-1; clone_size: -; cdr3_aa: SVERQYT
v_call: TRBV19; clone_size: -; cdr3_aa: ASKNGPGWGYGYT
v_call: TRBV30; clone_size: -; cdr3_aa: AWSALGAWELF
v_call: TRBV14; clone_size: -; cdr3_aa: ASSPLKGENTEAF
v_call: TRBV19; clone_size: -; cdr3_aa: ASSIAFEDRGRV
v_call: TRBV6-1; clone_size: -; cdr3_aa: ASSSRVGNQPQH
v_call: TRBV6-1; clone_size: -; cdr3_aa: ASSEEVWAGGDTEAF
v_call: TRBV27; clone_size: -; cdr3_aa: ASSLLAGGPYEQY
v_call: TRBV30; clone_size: -; cdr3_aa: AWSPGQGENSPLH
v_call: TRBV19; clone_size: few; cdr3_aa: ASSTAGGGGTYEQY
v_call: TRBV29-1; clone_size: -; cdr3_aa: SVAGQVPYEQY
v_call: TRBV5-4; clone_size: -; cdr3_aa: ASSLRGQGVQRYEQY
v_call: TRBV5-6; clone_size: -; cdr3_aa: ASSPSHRVFIYEQY
v_call: TRBV14; clone_size: -; cdr3_aa: ASSQEAWAVAVMNTEAF
v_call: TRBV2; clone_size: -; cdr3_aa: ASSIGQGGEKLF
v_call: TRBV30; clone_size: -; cdr3_aa: AWSGQGPDTQY
v_call: TRBV5-6; clone_size: -; cdr3_aa: ASSLTGLDTEAF
v_call: TRBV6-1; clone_size: -; cdr3_aa: ASSEEGTGNNEQF
v_call: TRBV6-5; clone_size: -; cdr3_aa: ASSLGTTNTGELF
v_call: TRBV19; clone_size: -; cdr3_aa: ASREQGARNEKLF
v_call: TRBV9; clone_size: -; cdr3_aa: ASSPSGTYNEQF
v_call: TRBV5-6; clone_size: -; cdr3_aa: ASSFPGAETQY
v_call: TRBV27; clone_size: -; cdr3_aa: ASSSTGGVIYT